This T cell receptor beta chain was recovered during a study of T-cell reconstitution after alpha-beta-depleted transplantation in children. It was with unique molecular identifiers that the TCRbeta library was prepared. TCRdb itself ran the PCR reads through MiXCR, one entry per CDR3 protein. The sample consists of 700,000 to 850,000 distinct CDR3 sequences, 15% to 20% of them appearing once. CDR1 and CDR2 from the germline V gene are KGHSH and LQKENI. This CDR3 contains 16 residues. Trimming at V came to 5 bases and at J to 2 bases, leaving 4 bases not matched to a gene. The study, taken as a whole, reports: Newly generated T cells supplied most T-cell counts and diversity one year post-transplant. Surviving recipient T cells and thymic progenitors underlay high day-60 TCRbeta diversity in some patients. About two months after transplant, alpha-beta T cells reportedly came from several hundred expanded graft clones.

This clonotype was counted between two and nine times. Its antigen is currently unknown. This sequence joins TRBV18 and TRBJ2-2; 11 bases align to TRBD2. This clonotype was obtained from a male patient younger than 18 who had a stem cell transplant for acute lymphoblastic leukemia, so the T cells may come from the graft donor. Sequencing was performed on PBMCs, mostly from graft donor cells, taken 360 days after TCRalphabeta/CD19-depleted stem cell transplant. CDR3 coding DNA: TGTGCCAGCTCAGCCCTAGCGGGAGGAAACACCGGGGAGCTGTTTTTT. It specifies CASSALAGGNTGELFF.